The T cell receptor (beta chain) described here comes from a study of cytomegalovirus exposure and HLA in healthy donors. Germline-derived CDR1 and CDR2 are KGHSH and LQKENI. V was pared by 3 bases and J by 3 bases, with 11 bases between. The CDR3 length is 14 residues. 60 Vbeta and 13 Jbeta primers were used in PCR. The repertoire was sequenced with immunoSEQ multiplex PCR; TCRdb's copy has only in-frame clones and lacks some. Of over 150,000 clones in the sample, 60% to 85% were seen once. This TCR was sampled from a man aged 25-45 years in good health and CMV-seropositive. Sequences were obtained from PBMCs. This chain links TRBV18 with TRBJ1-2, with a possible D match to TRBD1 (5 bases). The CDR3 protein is CASSPSGEDYGYTF. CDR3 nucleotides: TGTGCCAGCTCACCGTCGGGGGAGGACTATGGCTACACCTTC.